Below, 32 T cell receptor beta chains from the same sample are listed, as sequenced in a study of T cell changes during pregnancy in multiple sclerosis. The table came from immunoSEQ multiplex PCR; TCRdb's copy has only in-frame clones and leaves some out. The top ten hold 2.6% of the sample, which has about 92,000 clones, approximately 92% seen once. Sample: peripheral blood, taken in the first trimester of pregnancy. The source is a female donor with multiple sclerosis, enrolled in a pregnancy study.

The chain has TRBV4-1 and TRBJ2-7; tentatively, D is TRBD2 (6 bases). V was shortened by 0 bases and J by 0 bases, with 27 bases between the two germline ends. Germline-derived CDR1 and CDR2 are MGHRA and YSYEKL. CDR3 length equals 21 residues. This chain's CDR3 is CASSQEPQTVVARLDSYEQYF. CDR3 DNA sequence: TGCGCCAGCAGCCAAGAACCTCAGACCGTAGTTGCCCGACTAGACTCCTACGAGCAGTACTTC.

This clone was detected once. CDR3 sequence reads: CASSILAGGQNQPQHF. DNA of the CDR3: TGTGCCAGTAGTATATTGGCAGGGGGCCAAAATCAGCCCCAGCATTTT. The chain links TRBV19 to TRBJ1-5; 8 bases match TRBD1. Losses at the gene ends were 2 bases for V and 4 bases for J; bases not matched to a gene: 7. This CDR3 contains 16 residues. CDR1 and CDR2 (germline): LNHDA, SQIVND (reference sequence).

As DNA, the CDR3 is TGTGCCAGTAGTATCAGGAGGAATCAGCCCCAGCATTTT. It codes for CASSIRRNQPQHF. The genes are TRBV19 and TRBJ1-5; D is uncertain. The CDR3 is 13 residues long. Per germline, CDR1 LNHDA and CDR2 SQIVND (reference sequence). The ends were cut back, 3 bases at V and 4 bases at J, with 7 bases in the middle.

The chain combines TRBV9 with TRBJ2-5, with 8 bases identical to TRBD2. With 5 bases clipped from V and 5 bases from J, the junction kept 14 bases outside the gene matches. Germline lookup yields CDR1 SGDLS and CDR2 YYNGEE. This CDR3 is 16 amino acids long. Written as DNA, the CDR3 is TGTGCCAGCAGGGCTACTAGCGGAGGGCATGGTGAGACCCAGTACTTC. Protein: CASRATSGGHGETQYF.

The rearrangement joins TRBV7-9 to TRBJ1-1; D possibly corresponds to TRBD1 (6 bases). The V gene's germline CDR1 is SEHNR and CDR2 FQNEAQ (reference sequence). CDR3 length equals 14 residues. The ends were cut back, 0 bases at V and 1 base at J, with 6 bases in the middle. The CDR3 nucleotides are TGTGCCAGCAGCTTAGCGGGACAGAACACTGAAGCTTTCTTT. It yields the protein CASSLAGQNTEAFF.

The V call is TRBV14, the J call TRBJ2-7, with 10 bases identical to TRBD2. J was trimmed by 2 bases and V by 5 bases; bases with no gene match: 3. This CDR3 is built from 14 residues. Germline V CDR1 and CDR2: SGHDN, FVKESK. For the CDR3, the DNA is TGTGCCAGCAGCTTGACTAGCGGGCCCTACGAGCAGTACTTC. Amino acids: CASSLTSGPYEQYF. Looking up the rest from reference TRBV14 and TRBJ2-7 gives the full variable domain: EAGVTQFPSHSVIEKGQTVTLRCDPISGHDNLYWYRRVMGKEIKFLLHFVKESKQDESGMPNNRFLAERTGGTYSTLKVQPAELEDSGVYFCASSLTSGPYEQYFGPGTRLTVT.

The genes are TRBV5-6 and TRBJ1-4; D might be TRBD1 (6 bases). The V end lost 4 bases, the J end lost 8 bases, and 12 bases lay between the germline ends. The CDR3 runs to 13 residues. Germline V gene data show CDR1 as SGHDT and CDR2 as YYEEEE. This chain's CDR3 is CASSPSGGEKLFF. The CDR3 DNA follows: TGTGCCAGCAGCCCGTCTGGGGGCGAAAAACTGTTTTTT.

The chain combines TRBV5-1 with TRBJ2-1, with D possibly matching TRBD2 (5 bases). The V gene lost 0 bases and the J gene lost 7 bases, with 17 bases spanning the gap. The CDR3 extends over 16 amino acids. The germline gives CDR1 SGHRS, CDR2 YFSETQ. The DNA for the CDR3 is TGCGCCAGCAGCTTGGCCCCCCTCACCCGAGGGAATGAGCAGTTCTTC. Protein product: CASSLAPLTRGNEQFF. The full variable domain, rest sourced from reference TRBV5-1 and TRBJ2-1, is KAGVTQTPRYLIKTRGQQVTLSCSPISGHRSVSWYQQTPGQGLQFLFEYFSETQRNKGNFPGRFSGRQFSNSRSEMNVSTLELGDSALYLCASSLAPLTRGNEQFFGPGTRLTVL.

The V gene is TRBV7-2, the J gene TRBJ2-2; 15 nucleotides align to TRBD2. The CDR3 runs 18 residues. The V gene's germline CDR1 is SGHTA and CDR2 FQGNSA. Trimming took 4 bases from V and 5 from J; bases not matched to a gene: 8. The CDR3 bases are TGTGCCAGCAGCTCGCCGGGACTAGCGGGAGGTGGGACCGGGGAGCTGTTTTTT. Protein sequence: CASSSPGLAGGGTGELFF.

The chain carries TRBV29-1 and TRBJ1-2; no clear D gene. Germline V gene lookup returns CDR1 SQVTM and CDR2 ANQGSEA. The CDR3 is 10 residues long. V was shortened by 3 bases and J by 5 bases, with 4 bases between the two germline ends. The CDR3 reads CSVDQYGYTF. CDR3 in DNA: TGCAGCGTTGACCAATATGGCTACACCTTC. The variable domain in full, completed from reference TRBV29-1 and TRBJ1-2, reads SAVISQKPSRDICQRGTSLTIQCQVDSQVTMMFWYRQQPGQSLTLIATANQGSEATYESGFVIDKFPISRPNLTFSTLTVSNMSPEDSSIYLCSVDQYGYTFGSGTRLTVV.

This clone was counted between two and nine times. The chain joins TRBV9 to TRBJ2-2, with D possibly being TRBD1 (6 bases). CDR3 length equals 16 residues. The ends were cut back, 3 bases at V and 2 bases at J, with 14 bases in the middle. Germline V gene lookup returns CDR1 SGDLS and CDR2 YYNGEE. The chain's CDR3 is CASSEMWGLNTGELFF. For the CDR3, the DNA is TGTGCCAGCAGCGAGATGTGGGGGCTAAACACCGGGGAGCTGTTTTTT. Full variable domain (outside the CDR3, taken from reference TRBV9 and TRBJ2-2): DSGVTQTPKHLITATGQRVTLRCSPRSGDLSVYWYQQSLDQGLQFLIQYYNGEERAKGNILERFSAQQFPDLHSELNLSSLELGDSALYFCASSEMWGLNTGELFFGEGSRLTVL.

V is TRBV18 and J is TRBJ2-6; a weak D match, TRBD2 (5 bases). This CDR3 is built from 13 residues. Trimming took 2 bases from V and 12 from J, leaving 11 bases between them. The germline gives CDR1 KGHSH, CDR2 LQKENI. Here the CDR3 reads CASSPGERTVLTF. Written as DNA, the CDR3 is TGTGCCAGCTCACCAGGGGAGAGGACCGTCCTGACTTTC.

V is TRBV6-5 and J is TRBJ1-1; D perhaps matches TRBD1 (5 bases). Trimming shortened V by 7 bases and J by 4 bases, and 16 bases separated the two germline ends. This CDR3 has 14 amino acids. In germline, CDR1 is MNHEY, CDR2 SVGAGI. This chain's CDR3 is CASTKGTSSTEAFF. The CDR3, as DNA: TGTGCCAGCACTAAAGGGACTTCAAGCACTGAAGCTTTCTTT.

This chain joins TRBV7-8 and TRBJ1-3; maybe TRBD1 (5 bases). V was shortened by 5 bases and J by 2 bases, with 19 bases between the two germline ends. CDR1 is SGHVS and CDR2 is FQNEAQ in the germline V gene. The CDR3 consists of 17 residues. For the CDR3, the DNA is TGTGCCAGCAGCCGCTATTACAACAGGAGCCCTGGAAACACCATATATTTT. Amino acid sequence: CASSRYYNRSPGNTIYF.

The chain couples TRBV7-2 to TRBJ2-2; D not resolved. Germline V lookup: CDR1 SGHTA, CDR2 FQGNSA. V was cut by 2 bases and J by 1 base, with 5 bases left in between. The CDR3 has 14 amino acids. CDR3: CASSLLGNTGELFF. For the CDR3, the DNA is TGTGCCAGCAGCTTACTAGGGAACACCGGGGAGCTGTTTTTT.

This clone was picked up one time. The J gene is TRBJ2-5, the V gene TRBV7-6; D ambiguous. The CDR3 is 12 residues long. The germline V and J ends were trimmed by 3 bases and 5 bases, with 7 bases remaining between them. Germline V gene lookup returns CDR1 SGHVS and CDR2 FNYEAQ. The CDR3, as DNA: TGTGCCAGCAGCTTCCAACGGGAGACCCAGTACTTC. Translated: CASSFQRETQYF.

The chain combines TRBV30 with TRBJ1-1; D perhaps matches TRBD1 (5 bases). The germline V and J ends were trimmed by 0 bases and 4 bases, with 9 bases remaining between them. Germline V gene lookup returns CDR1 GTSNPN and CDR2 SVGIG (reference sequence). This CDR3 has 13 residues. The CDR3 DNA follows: TGTGCCTGGAGTGTACTGGGGGGCACTGAAGCTTTCTTT. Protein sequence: CAWSVLGGTEAFF.

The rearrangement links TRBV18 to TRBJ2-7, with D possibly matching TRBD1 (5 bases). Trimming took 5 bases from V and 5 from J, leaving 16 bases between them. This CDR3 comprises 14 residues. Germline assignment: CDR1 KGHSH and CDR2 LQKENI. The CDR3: CASSSTLTGDEQYF. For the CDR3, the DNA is TGTGCCAGCTCATCGACGCTCACAGGCGACGAGCAGTACTTC.

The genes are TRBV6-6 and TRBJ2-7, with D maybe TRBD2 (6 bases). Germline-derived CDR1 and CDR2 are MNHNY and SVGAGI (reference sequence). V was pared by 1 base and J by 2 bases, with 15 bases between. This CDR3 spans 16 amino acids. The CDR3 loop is CASSYWLAEPPYEQYF. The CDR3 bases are TGTGCCAGCAGTTACTGGTTAGCGGAGCCCCCCTACGAGCAGTACTTC.

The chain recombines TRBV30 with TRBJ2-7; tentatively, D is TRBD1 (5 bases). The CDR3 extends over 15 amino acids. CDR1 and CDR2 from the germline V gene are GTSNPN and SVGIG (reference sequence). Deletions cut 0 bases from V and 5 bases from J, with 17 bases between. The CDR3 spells CAWSVPWQGWHEQYF. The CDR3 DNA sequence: TGTGCCTGGAGTGTACCTTGGCAGGGTTGGCACGAGCAGTACTTC.

The CDR3 DNA reads as TGTGCCAGCAGCTCAGATGTCAATGAAAAACTGTTTTTT. Translated: CASSSDVNEKLFF. The genes are TRBV9 and TRBJ1-4; D remains ambiguous. The V end was cut by 4 bases, the J end by 5 bases, with 9 bases between. This CDR3 spans 13 amino acids. Germline CDR1 reads SGDLS; CDR2 reads YYNGEE.

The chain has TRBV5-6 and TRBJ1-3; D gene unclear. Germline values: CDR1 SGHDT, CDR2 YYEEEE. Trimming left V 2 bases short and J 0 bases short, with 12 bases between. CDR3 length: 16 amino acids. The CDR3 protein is CASSFRLGGSGNTIYF. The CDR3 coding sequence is TGTGCCAGCAGCTTCAGGCTAGGAGGCTCTGGAAACACCATATATTTT. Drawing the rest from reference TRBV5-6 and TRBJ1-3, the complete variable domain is DAGVTQSPTHLIKTRGQQVTLRCSPKSGHDTVSWYQQALGQGPQFIFQYYEEEERQRGNFPDRFSGHQFPNYSSELNVNALLLGDSALYLCASSFRLGGSGNTIYFGEGSWLTVV.

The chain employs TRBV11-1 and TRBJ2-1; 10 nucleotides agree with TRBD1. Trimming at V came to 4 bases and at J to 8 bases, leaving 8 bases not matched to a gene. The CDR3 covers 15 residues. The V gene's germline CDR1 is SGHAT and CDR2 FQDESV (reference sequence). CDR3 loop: CASSSPGQGWHEQFF. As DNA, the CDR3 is TGTGCCAGCAGCTCACCGGGACAGGGGTGGCATGAGCAGTTCTTC. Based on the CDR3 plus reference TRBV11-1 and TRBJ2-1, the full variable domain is EAEVAQSPRYKITEKSQAVAFWCDPISGHATLYWYRQILGQGPELLVQFQDESVVDDSQLPKDRFSAERLKGVDSTLKIQPAELGDSAMYLCASSSPGQGWHEQFFGPGTRLTVL.

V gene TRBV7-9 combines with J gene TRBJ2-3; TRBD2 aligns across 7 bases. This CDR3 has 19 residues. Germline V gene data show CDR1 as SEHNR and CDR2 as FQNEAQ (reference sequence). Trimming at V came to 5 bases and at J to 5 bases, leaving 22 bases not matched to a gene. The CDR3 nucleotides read TGTGCCAGCAGCCAGATGGTAGGCGGGAGCTCTTATGTGAAAGATACGCAGTATTTT. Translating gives CASSQMVGGSSYVKDTQYF. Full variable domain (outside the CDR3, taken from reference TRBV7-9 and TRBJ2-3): DTGVSQNPRHKITKRGQNVTFRCDPISEHNRLYWYRQTLGQGPEFLTYFQNEAQLEKSRLLSDRFSAERPKGSFSTLEIQRTEQGDSAMYLCASSQMVGGSSYVKDTQYFGPGTRLTVL.

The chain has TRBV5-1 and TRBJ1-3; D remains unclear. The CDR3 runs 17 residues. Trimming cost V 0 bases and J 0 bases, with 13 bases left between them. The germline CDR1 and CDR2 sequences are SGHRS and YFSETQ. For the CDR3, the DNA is TGCGCCAGCAGCTTGGTCTCATGGACTGACTCTGGAAACACCATATATTTT. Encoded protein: CASSLVSWTDSGNTIYF. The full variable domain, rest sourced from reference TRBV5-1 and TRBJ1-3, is KAGVTQTPRYLIKTRGQQVTLSCSPISGHRSVSWYQQTPGQGLQFLFEYFSETQRNKGNFPGRFSGRQFSNSRSEMNVSTLELGDSALYLCASSLVSWTDSGNTIYFGEGSWLTVV.

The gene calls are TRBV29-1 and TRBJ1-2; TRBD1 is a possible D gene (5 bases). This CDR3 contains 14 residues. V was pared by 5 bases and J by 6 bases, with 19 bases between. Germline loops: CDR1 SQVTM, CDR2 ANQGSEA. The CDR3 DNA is TGCAGCGTTTTATCAGGGAAAGTGGATGATGGCTACACCTTC. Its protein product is CSVLSGKVDDGYTF. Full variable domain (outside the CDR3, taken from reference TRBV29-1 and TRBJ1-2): SAVISQKPSRDICQRGTSLTIQCQVDSQVTMMFWYRQQPGQSLTLIATANQGSEATYESGFVIDKFPISRPNLTFSTLTVSNMSPEDSSIYLCSVLSGKVDDGYTFGSGTRLTVV.

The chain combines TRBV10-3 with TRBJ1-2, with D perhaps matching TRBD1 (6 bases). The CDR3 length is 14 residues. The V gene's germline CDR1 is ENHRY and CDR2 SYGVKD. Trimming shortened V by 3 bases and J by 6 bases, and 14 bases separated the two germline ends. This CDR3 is CAISDPKQGDGYTF. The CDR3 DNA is TGTGCCATCAGTGATCCCAAACAGGGTGATGGCTACACCTTC.

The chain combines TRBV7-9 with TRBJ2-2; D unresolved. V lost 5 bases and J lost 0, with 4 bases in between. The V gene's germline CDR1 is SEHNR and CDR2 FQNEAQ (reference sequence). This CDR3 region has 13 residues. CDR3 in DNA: TGTGCCAGCAGCGAGCCGAACACCGGGGAGCTGTTTTTT. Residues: CASSEPNTGELFF.

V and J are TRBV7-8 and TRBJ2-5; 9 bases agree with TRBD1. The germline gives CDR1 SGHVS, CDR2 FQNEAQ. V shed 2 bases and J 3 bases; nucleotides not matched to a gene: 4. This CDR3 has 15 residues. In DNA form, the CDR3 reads TGTGCCAGCAGCTTATTGGGACAGGGAAAAGAGACCCAGTACTTC. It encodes CASSLLGQGKETQYF. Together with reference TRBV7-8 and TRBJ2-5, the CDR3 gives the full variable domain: GAGVSQSPRYKVAKRGQDVALRCDPISGHVSLFWYQQALGQGPEFLTYFQNEAQLDKSGLPSDRFFAERPEGSVSTLKIQRTQQEDSAVYLCASSLLGQGKETQYFGPGTRLLVL.

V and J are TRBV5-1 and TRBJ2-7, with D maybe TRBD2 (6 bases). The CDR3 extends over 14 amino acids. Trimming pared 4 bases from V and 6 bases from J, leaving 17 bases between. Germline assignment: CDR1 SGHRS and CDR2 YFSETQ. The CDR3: CASSPGTGLLEQYF. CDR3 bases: TGCGCCAGCAGCCCGGGGACCGGACTACTCGAGCAGTACTTC. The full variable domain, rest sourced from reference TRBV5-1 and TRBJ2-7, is KAGVTQTPRYLIKTRGQQVTLSCSPISGHRSVSWYQQTPGQGLQFLFEYFSETQRNKGNFPGRFSGRQFSNSRSEMNVSTLELGDSALYLCASSPGTGLLEQYFGPGTRLTVT.

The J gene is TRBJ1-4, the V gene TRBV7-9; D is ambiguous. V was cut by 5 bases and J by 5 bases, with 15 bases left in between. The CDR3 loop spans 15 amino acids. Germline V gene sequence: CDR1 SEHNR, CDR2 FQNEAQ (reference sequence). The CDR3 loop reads CASSRRPEKNEKLFF. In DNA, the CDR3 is TGTGCCAGCAGCAGACGACCGGAGAAAAATGAAAAACTGTTTTTT.

CDR3 region: CASSPGAKRVEQYF. In DNA form, the CDR3 reads TGTGCCAGCAGTCCCGGTGCTAAGCGCGTCGAGCAGTACTTC. The chain carries TRBV6-5 and TRBJ2-7; D is undetermined. CDR1 and CDR2 from the germline V gene are MNHEY and SVGAGI. V was clipped by 5 bases and J by 6 bases, with 17 bases between them. The CDR3 is 14 residues long.